Following are 14 T cell receptor beta chains from one sample sequenced in a study of T-cell reconstitution after alpha-beta-depleted transplantation in children. Preparation of the TCRbeta library was carried out with unique molecular identifiers. In TCRdb, the PCR reads were re-called with MiXCR into one record per CDR3 protein. The sample has under 350,000 distinct CDR3 sequences, more than 8% seen once; the top ten hold over 9.5%. The source was PBMCs from the stem cell graft donor, collected from the stem cell graft. These TCRs come from a human donor who donated a stem cell graft to a child with SCID.

This clonotype was counted at least ten times. The V and J genes are TRBV29-1 and TRBJ2-1, with D maybe TRBD2 (5 bases). The V end lost 3 bases, the J end lost 2 bases, and 14 bases lay between the germline ends. The germline V gene encodes CDR1 SQVTM and CDR2 ANQGSEA. The CDR3 extends over 15 amino acids. The CDR3 is CSVDRGSVAYNEQFF. CDR3 DNA: TGCAGCGTTGATCGGGGAAGTGTGGCCTACAATGAGCAGTTCTTC.

This clonotype was recorded a few times. This chain joins TRBV29-1 and TRBJ1-1; D perhaps matches TRBD1 (6 bases). This CDR3 region has 13 residues. Germline CDR1 reads SQVTM; CDR2 reads ANQGSEA. V was cut by 5 bases and J by 6 bases, with 16 bases left in between. The CDR3 DNA reads as TGCAGCGTTTCGCAGGGGAATTTGGCTGAAGCTTTCTTT. Its translation is CSVSQGNLAEAFF.

V usage is TRBV25-1 and J usage is TRBJ2-4; the D gene is possibly TRBD2 (6 bases). Trimming removed 4 bases from V and 3 bases from J, with 16 bases in between. This CDR3 contains 16 residues. Germline CDR1 MGHDK, CDR2 SYGVNS. The CDR3 sequence: CASSASSAEVKNIQYF. The CDR3 region has the DNA TGTGCCAGCAGTGCTTCTAGCGCGGAAGTCAAAAACATTCAGTACTTC.

This clonotype was observed a handful of times. The chain joins TRBV7-9 to TRBJ2-2; D could derive from TRBD1 or TRBD2 (5 bases each). Trimming cost V 4 bases and J 2 bases, with 5 bases left between them. Per the germline V gene, CDR1 is SEHNR and CDR2 is FQNEAQ (reference sequence). The CDR3 runs to 13 residues. CDR3 in amino acids: CASSWDNTGELFF. CDR3 bases: TGTGCCAGCAGCTGGGACAACACCGGGGAGCTGTTTTTT.

This chain uses TRBV27 with TRBJ2-6; D gene uncertain. This CDR3 spans 16 amino acids. V shed 1 base and J shed 2 bases, with 9 bases lying between them. CDR1 is MNHEY and CDR2 is SMNVEV in the germline V gene (reference sequence). The CDR3 reads CASSLLPQTGANVLTF. The CDR3 region has the DNA TGTGCCAGCAGTTTATTACCACAGACTGGGGCCAACGTCCTGACTTTC.

V gene TRBV25-1 combines with J gene TRBJ2-3; 10 bases are a match to TRBD1. Trimming cost V 0 bases and J 4 bases; bases outside gene matches: 7. The CDR3 runs 17 residues. Germline V gene sequence: CDR1 MGHDK, CDR2 SYGVNS. This CDR3 reads CASSEYAGQGNPDTQYF. CDR3 nucleotide sequence: TGTGCCAGCAGTGAATATGCGGGACAGGGGAACCCAGATACGCAGTATTTT.

Only a few counts were recorded for this clonotype. The chain is built from TRBV29-1 and TRBJ1-2; D unclear. In germline, CDR1 is SQVTM, CDR2 ANQGSEA. V lost 8 bases to trimming and J lost 3 bases, with 13 bases between them. The CDR3 sequence is 12 residues long. This CDR3 is CSSIDKYYGYTF. The CDR3 DNA reads as TGCAGCAGCATAGACAAATACTATGGCTACACCTTC.

The sample holds many counts of this clonotype. The chain carries TRBV19 and TRBJ2-3; possibly TRBD1 for D (5 bases). V lost 5 bases to trimming and J lost 2 bases, with 14 bases between them. The CDR3 spans 15 residues. The germline V gene has CDR1 LNHDA and CDR2 SQIVND (reference sequence). The CDR3, as DNA: TGTGCCAGTAGTTCCGCAGGGTTTTACACAGATACGCAGTATTTT. Translated: CASSSAGFYTDTQYF.

The table lists this clonotype with a few counts. This chain uses TRBV18 with TRBJ1-6; D not certain. CDR3 length: 16 amino acids. The V end lost 3 bases, the J end lost 7 bases, and 16 bases lay between the germline ends. Germline V gives CDR1 KGHSH, CDR2 LQKENI. CDR3 nucleotide sequence: TGTGCCAGCTCACCCGAGGGCCCGGGAAGCAATTCACCCCTCCACTTT. Amino acid sequence: CASSPEGPGSNSPLHF.

This clonotype was detected only a few times. The chain couples TRBV6-5 to TRBJ1-1; 7 nucleotides match TRBD1. Losses at the gene ends were 2 bases for V and 2 bases for J; bases not matched to a gene: 2. The CDR3 sequence is 14 residues long. Germline V lookup: CDR1 MNHEY, CDR2 SVGAGI. The CDR3 region has the DNA TGTGCCAGCAGTTACCAGGGGGTTAACACTGAAGCTTTCTTT. Its protein is CASSYQGVNTEAFF.

In this sample, this clonotype turned up a few times. The chain employs TRBV11-1 and TRBJ2-3; D may match TRBD1 or TRBD2 (6 bases each). The V and J ends lost 5 bases and 2 bases respectively, with 11 bases between them. CDR1 is SGHAT, CDR2 FQDESV, per germline (reference sequence). This CDR3 contains 14 residues. In DNA form, the CDR3 reads TGTGCCAGCAGCAGGGGGGATGTCACAGATACGCAGTATTTT. Translation: CASSRGDVTDTQYF.

In DNA, the CDR3 is TGTGCCAGCAGCGTGACTCCGGGACAGGGATCTGGCGAGCAGTACTTC. Encoded protein: CASSVTPGQGSGEQYF. This chain joins TRBV9 and TRBJ2-7; TRBD1 aligns across 9 bases. This CDR3 region has 16 residues. V trimming: 2 bases; J trimming: 6 bases; junction bases outside the gene matches: 12. Germline V gene lookup returns CDR1 SGDLS and CDR2 YYNGEE.

The chain links TRBV27 to TRBJ2-3; D is unresolved. The CDR3 has 14 residues. The germline V gene has CDR1 MNHEY and CDR2 SMNVEV (reference sequence). Trimming took off 6 bases at V and 2 bases at J, with 12 bases between the two ends. Here the CDR3 reads CASSSRPYTDTQYF. DNA for the CDR3: TGTGCCAGCAGCAGCCGCCCTTACACAGATACGCAGTATTTT.

This clonotype appeared a few times. The rearrangement uses TRBV21-1 and TRBJ2-7; the table assigns TRBD1, which was not confirmed against the DNA. TRBV21-1 is marked as a pseudogene. The CDR3 spans 16 residues. CDR3: CASSKGCGTELYEQYF. In DNA, the CDR3 is TGTGCCAGCAGCAAAGGGTGCGGGACAGAACTTTACGAGCAGTACTTC.